Each of the 6 T cell receptor beta chains below was sequenced from the same sample in a study of T cells in Graves' hyperthyroidism and ophthalmopathy. Amplified TCR beta CDR3 regions came from RNA transcripts. First-round RT-PCR targeting the TCR CDR3 was performed with the HTBI primer set. TCRdb itself ran the multiplex PCR reads through MiXCR, one entry per CDR3 protein. The top ten clones hold around 31% of a sample with around 300,000 distinct CDR3 sequences, about 16% of them seen once. The sequenced sample was blood. Source of these receptors: a woman in her fifties or sixties with Graves' hyperthyroidism that later progressed to Graves' ophthalmopathy.

This clonotype showed up many times. This sequence joins TRBV12-3 or TRBV12-4 and TRBJ2-2, with 9 bases that match TRBD2. This CDR3 region has 17 residues. V shed 2 bases, J shed 4 bases, and the junction held 8 bases outside the gene matches. The CDR3 loop is CASSLWSAGGFTGELFF. As DNA, the CDR3 is TGTGCCAGCAGTTTATGGAGCGCGGGAGGGTTCACCGGGGAGCTGTTTTTT.

At least ten counts were recorded for this clonotype. The J gene is TRBJ2-1, the V gene TRBV2, with D possibly called TRBD1 or TRBD2 (5 bases each). V shed 6 bases and J shed 5 bases, with 14 bases lying between them. The V gene's germline CDR1 is SNHLY and CDR2 FYNNEI. The CDR3 is made up of 14 amino acids. In nucleotides, the CDR3 is TGTGCCAGCAGGCCTCCGGGACGGGACAATGAGCAGTTCTTC. Translation: CASRPPGRDNEQFF. Full variable domain (outside the CDR3, taken from reference TRBV2 and TRBJ2-1): EPEVTQTPSHQVTQMGQEVILRCVPISNHLYFYWYRQILGQKVEFLVSFYNNEISEKSEIFDDQFSVERPDGSNFTLKIRSTKLEDSAMYFCASRPPGRDNEQFFGPGTRLTVL.

V is TRBV28 and J is TRBJ2-1; 8 positions match TRBD2. J was trimmed by 0 bases and V by 9 bases; bases with no gene match: 13. Germline V CDR1 and CDR2: MDHEN, SYDVKM. The CDR3 totals 17 residues. As DNA, the CDR3 is TGTGCCAGTGGGAGCGGGCTAGCGGGCAGCTCCTACAATGAGCAGTTCTTC. It specifies CASGSGLAGSSYNEQFF.

To note about this clonotype: A much larger clone differs by one base, so this may be a read error. The chain couples TRBV27 to TRBJ2-3, with 13 nucleotides matching TRBD2. Germline V gene sequence: CDR1 MNHEY, CDR2 SMNVEV (reference sequence). The CDR3 contains 16 residues. Trimming took 5 bases from V and 4 from J; bases not matched to a gene: 6. CDR3 DNA: TGTGCCAGCAGTGACCCCGGACTAGCGGGAGCAGATACGCAGTATTTT. This encodes CASSDPGLAGADTQYF.

This chain joins TRBV19 and TRBJ1-1; TRBD1 matches at 8 bases. Germline CDR1 reads LNHDA; CDR2 reads SQIVND (reference sequence). Trimming cost V 8 bases and J 8 bases; bases outside gene matches: 10. The CDR3 is 13 amino acids. This CDR3 reads CASSIGQGLEAFF. The CDR3 bases are TGTGCCAGTTCCATTGGACAGGGCCTAGAAGCTTTCTTT.

This clonotype was found many times. This chain joins TRBV7-8 and TRBJ2-1, with D unclear. The ends were cut back, 6 bases at V and 4 bases at J, with 19 bases in the middle. The CDR3 consists of 16 residues. CDR1 SGHVS and CDR2 FQNEAQ come from the germline V gene. This CDR3 reads CASSPPRGPPYNEQFF. CDR3 nucleotide sequence: TGTGCCAGCAGTCCACCCCGAGGTCCCCCTTACAATGAGCAGTTCTTC.